The 29 T cell receptor beta chains reported below all come from one sample, sequenced in a study. TCRdb reprocessed the RT-PCR reads via MiXCR and lists one record per CDR3 protein. In the table there are approximately 6,500 distinct CDR3 sequences, approximately 90% of which are singletons. The sequencing input was memory CD4+ T cells from blood. These receptor sequences come from a female donor in good health, serving as a healthy control.

Comment on this clonotype: This beta chain is an unintended read in a library built for alpha chains; its size means little. The chain recombines TRBV6-5 with TRBJ2-6, with a possible D match to TRBD1 (5 bases). V was cut by 2 bases and J by 1 base, with 9 bases left in between. The CDR3 has 16 amino acids. From germline, CDR1 is MNHEY and CDR2 SVGAGI. The CDR3 DNA reads TGTGCCAGCAGTTACCACAGACAGTCTGGGGCCAACGTCCTGACTTTC. This sequence encodes CASSYHRQSGANVLTF.

Points on this clonotype: Little can be read into the size of this beta chain, an off-target read in a library designed for alpha chains. CDR3 loop: CASSYGQGETQYF. The CDR3, as DNA: TGCGCCAGCAGCTATGGACAGGGGGAGACCCAGTACTTC. The chain is built from TRBV5-1 and TRBJ2-5; 9 nucleotides agree with TRBD1. Germline V gene data show CDR1 as SGHRS and CDR2 as YFSETQ. Trimming cost V 3 bases and J 5 bases; bases outside gene matches: 2. The CDR3 runs 13 residues.

About this clonotype itself: The size of this beta chain means little, since it is a stray read in a library made for alpha chains. This chain joins TRBV7-3 and TRBJ2-1, with D perhaps matching TRBD1 (6 bases). Germline CDR1 reads SGHTA; CDR2 reads FQGTGA. This CDR3 has 15 residues. Deletions cut 2 bases from V and 4 bases from J, with 12 bases between. The CDR3 bases are TGTGCCAGCAGCTTACAAACAGGGCCTTACAATGAGCAGTTCTTC. Amino acid sequence: CASSLQTGPYNEQFF.

A word on this clonotype: This beta chain came through as a stray read in a library set up for alpha chains, and its size says little. The chain couples TRBV5-1 to TRBJ2-2; TRBD1 matches 9 bases. The V gene end was trimmed by 4 bases and the J gene end by 1 base; junction bases not matched to a gene: 5. This CDR3 spans 16 amino acids. CDR1 is SGHRS and CDR2 is YFSETQ in the germline V gene. This chain's CDR3 is CASSQRTGENTGELFF. In DNA, the CDR3 is TGCGCCAGCAGCCAAAGGACAGGGGAGAACACCGGGGAGCTGTTTTTT.

Concerning this clonotype: The library was built for alpha chains, so this beta chain is an off-target read and its size means little. The V gene is TRBV7-9, the J gene TRBJ1-6, with D perhaps TRBD1 (5 bases). Trimming took 5 bases from V and 10 from J, leaving 12 bases between them. CDR1 and CDR2 (germline): SEHNR, FQNEAQ (reference sequence). There are 13 residues in the CDR3. DNA for the CDR3: TGTGCCAGCAGCCAGACCAGGGACTCACCCCTCCACTTT. This gives the protein CASSQTRDSPLHF.

This clonotype was observed a handful of times. The library was built for alpha chains, so this beta chain is an off-target read and its size means little. V and J are TRBV20-1 and TRBJ2-1, with D possibly being TRBD2 (6 bases). CDR1 and CDR2 (germline): DFQATT, SNEGSKA (reference sequence). Trimming stripped 3 bases from V and 0 bases from J, with 6 bases between. The CDR3 is 13 amino acids. The DNA for the CDR3 is TGCAGTGCTAGCGGGAGCTCCTACAATGAGCAGTTCTTC. Amino acid sequence: CSASGSSYNEQFF.

Comments on this clonotype: For a library built for alpha chains, this beta chain is a stray read; little rests on its size. The rearrangement joins TRBV20-1 to TRBJ2-7, with unresolved D. In germline, CDR1 is DFQATT, CDR2 SNEGSKA (reference sequence). The ends were cut back, 6 bases at V and 0 bases at J, with 6 bases in the middle. This CDR3 contains 11 residues. CDR3 DNA sequence: TGCAGTGCCCTCCACTCCTACGAGCAGTACTTC. It is translated as CSALHSYEQYF.

Concerning this clonotype: Because the library targeted alpha chains, this beta chain is an off-target read whose size means little. The CDR3 DNA follows: TGTGCCATCAGTGAGTCTCAGGGGGCGGGCTACAATGAGCAGTTCTTC. It yields the protein CAISESQGAGYNEQFF. The gene calls are TRBV10-3 and TRBJ2-1, with 8 bases identical to TRBD1. CDR1 ENHRY and CDR2 SYGVKD come from the germline V gene. CDR3 length equals 16 residues. J gave up 3 bases and V 0 bases, and 4 bases lay outside the gene matches.

A word on this clonotype: Being off target in a library aimed at alpha chains, this beta chain has a size of little meaning. The chain carries TRBV20-1 and TRBJ2-5; D is perhaps TRBD2 (5 bases). Trimming left V 5 bases short and J 4 bases short, with 8 bases between. From germline, CDR1 is DFQATT and CDR2 SNEGSKA (reference sequence). This CDR3 region has 11 residues. The CDR3, as DNA: TGCAGTGCTCGCCGGGGAGAGACCCAGTACTTC. As protein: CSARRGETQYF.

Regarding this clonotype: For a library built for alpha chains, this beta chain is a stray read; little rests on its size. This chain links TRBV5-1 with TRBJ1-2; D call uncertain. Germline CDR1 reads SGHRS; CDR2 reads YFSETQ. Trimming took 0 bases from V and 4 from J, leaving 4 bases between them. This CDR3 is built from 12 residues. The CDR3 spells CASSLDSYGYTF. The CDR3 region has the DNA TGCGCCAGCAGCTTGGATTCCTATGGCTACACCTTC.

With regard to this clonotype: This beta chain is an off-target read within a library intended for alpha chains, so its frequency means little. This chain links TRBV6-5 with TRBJ2-1; TRBD2 agrees at 7 bases. Trimming cost V 2 bases and J 9 bases; bases outside gene matches: 4. This CDR3 region has 13 residues. CDR1 and CDR2 (germline): MNHEY, SVGAGI. CDR3 sequence: CASSYVREGEQFF. The DNA of the CDR3 is TGTGCCAGCAGTTACGTCAGGGAGGGTGAGCAGTTCTTC.

As concerns this clonotype: This beta chain turned up in a library designed for alpha chains; as an off-target read, its abundance says little. The chain joins TRBV20-1 to TRBJ2-2, with 10 bases lining up with TRBD2. Losses at the gene ends were 2 bases for V and 4 bases for J; bases not matched to a gene: 4. Per germline, CDR1 DFQATT and CDR2 SNEGSKA (reference sequence). The CDR3 has 15 amino acids. CDR3 protein: CSARTGLAVTGELFF. CDR3 DNA: TGCAGTGCTAGAACTGGACTAGCGGTCACCGGGGAGCTGTTTTTT.

A word on this clonotype: Because this beta chain is a stray read in a library intended to capture alpha chains, its abundance should not be given much weight. The chain employs TRBV11-2 and TRBJ2-1, with 10 bases matching TRBD2. The length of the CDR3 is 19 residues. CDR1 is SGHAT, CDR2 FQNNGV, per germline. V lost 3 bases and J lost 7; bases outside the gene matches: 18. CDR3 in DNA: TGTGCCAGCAGCTTTCAGGGGAGGTCTGCTAGCGGGAGTTGGAATGAGCAGTTCTTC. This gives the protein CASSFQGRSASGSWNEQFF.

Comment on this clonotype: This beta chain is an off-target read within a library intended for alpha chains, so its frequency means little. This rearrangement joins TRBV15 to TRBJ2-1, with D possibly being TRBD2 (5 bases). The V and J ends lost 0 bases and 3 bases respectively, with 9 bases between them. Germline CDR1 is LNHNV and CDR2 is YYDKDF (reference sequence). The CDR3 totals 15 residues. CDR3 DNA sequence: TGTGCCACCAGCAGAGATCCGGGGATCTACAATGAGCAGTTCTTC. As protein: CATSRDPGIYNEQFF. Full variable domain (rest looked up from reference TRBV15 and TRBJ2-1): DAMVIQNPRYQVTQFGKPVTLSCSQTLNHNVMYWYQQKSSQAPKLLFHYYDKDFNNEADTPDNFQSRRPNTSFCFLDIRSPGLGDTAMYLCATSRDPGIYNEQFFGPGTRLTVL.

With respect to this clonotype: This beta chain appears as a stray read in a library generated for alpha chains; its size is not informative. The chain recombines TRBV20-1 with TRBJ2-7; TRBD2 might be the D (6 bases). Germline V gene lookup returns CDR1 DFQATT and CDR2 SNEGSKA (reference sequence). With 3 bases removed from V and 6 bases from J, the gap between germline ends came to 18 bases. The CDR3 runs to 14 residues. The CDR3 spells CSARGGPLLGEQYF. The CDR3 DNA follows: TGCAGTGCTAGGGGAGGACCGCTTTTGGGCGAGCAGTACTTC.

This clonotype was observed once. This beta chain turned up in a library designed for alpha chains; as an off-target read, its abundance says little. The rearrangement links TRBV20-1 to TRBJ2-1; possibly TRBD1 or TRBD2 for D (5 bases each). The CDR3 has 15 residues. V was trimmed by 6 bases and J by 3 bases, leaving 18 bases between them. Germline V gene data show CDR1 as DFQATT and CDR2 as SNEGSKA (reference sequence). Here the CDR3 reads CSAGVRDLGYNEQFF. CDR3 nucleotide sequence: TGCAGTGCGGGGGTTAGGGACCTCGGCTACAATGAGCAGTTCTTC.

Concerning this clonotype itself: With the library built for alpha chains, this beta chain is off target and its frequency is not meaningful. V gene TRBV20-1 combines with J gene TRBJ2-5; no reliable D call. The CDR3 totals 10 residues. Trimming cost V 5 bases and J 2 bases, with 3 bases left between them. The germline CDR1 and CDR2 sequences are DFQATT and SNEGSKA (reference sequence). CDR3 coding DNA: TGCAGTGCTGCGCAAGAGACCCAGTACTTC. It translates to CSAAQETQYF.

Comments on this clonotype: Being off target in a library aimed at alpha chains, this beta chain has a size of little meaning. This chain's CDR3 is CASSLTRLAGDKQYF. The CDR3 coding sequence is TGTGCCAGCAGTCTCACGCGACTAGCGGGAGATAAGCAGTACTTC. This chain connects TRBV5-6 to TRBJ2-7, with 12 bases lining up with TRBD2. Per the germline V gene, CDR1 is SGHDT and CDR2 is YYEEEE. Trimming at V came to 5 bases and at J to 8 bases, leaving 11 bases not matched to a gene. CDR3 length: 15 amino acids.

As concerns this clonotype: This beta chain is an unintended read in a library built for alpha chains; its size means little. The chain links TRBV10-3 to TRBJ2-3; TRBD2 matches 10 bases. CDR3 length: 16 amino acids. V lost 7 bases to trimming and J lost 3 bases; unmatched junction nucleotides: 10. CDR1 is ENHRY, CDR2 SYGVKD, per germline. CDR3 loop: CAIMLGLAGATDTQYF. The CDR3 DNA sequence: TGTGCCATCATGCTTGGGCTAGCGGGAGCGACAGATACGCAGTATTTT.

Of note for this clonotype: For a library built for alpha chains, this beta chain is a stray read; little rests on its size. J is TRBJ1-2 and V is TRBV5-4; 7 bases are a match to TRBD1. V trimming: 3 bases; J trimming: 5 bases; junction bases outside the gene matches: 10. The CDR3 contains 15 residues. CDR1 and CDR2 (germline): SGHNT, YYREEE (reference sequence). The CDR3 sequence: CASSSVGGDGYGYTF. DNA of the CDR3: TGTGCCAGCAGCTCTGTAGGGGGCGATGGGTATGGCTACACCTTC.

This clonotype was detected a few times. As an off-target read in a library built for alpha chains, this beta chain has a frequency of little significance. The rearrangement joins TRBV20-1 to TRBJ2-7; D is undetermined. V lost 6 bases and J lost 2, with 5 bases in between. Germline loops: CDR1 DFQATT, CDR2 SNEGSKA (reference sequence). This CDR3 spans 10 amino acids. In DNA, the CDR3 is TGCAGTGCGGCTGCCTACGAGCAGTACTTC. Protein sequence: CSAAAYEQYF.

A remark on this clonotype: A library made for alpha chains picked up this beta chain off target, so its size means little. The chain employs TRBV20-1 and TRBJ1-4; D not resolved. With 0 bases removed from V and 8 bases from J, the gap between germline ends came to 7 bases. The CDR3 length is 12 residues. Germline CDR1 reads DFQATT; CDR2 reads SNEGSKA (reference sequence). The CDR3 DNA sequence: TGCAGTGCTAGAGATATTTCAGAAAAACTGTTTTTT. Translated: CSARDISEKLFF.

In the case of this clonotype: Since it is a stray read in a library aimed at alpha chains, this beta chain has a size that is not meaningful. The chain uses TRBV4-1 and TRBJ1-2, with 9 bases fitting TRBD1. From germline, CDR1 is MGHRA and CDR2 YSYEKL. V trimming: 2 bases; J trimming: 1 base; junction bases outside the gene matches: 11. There are 18 residues in the CDR3. The CDR3 protein is CASSQITGRQGDNYGYTF. For the CDR3, the DNA is TGCGCCAGCAGCCAAATCACCGGAAGACAGGGGGATAACTATGGCTACACCTTC.

About this clonotype itself: This beta chain represents an off-target read in a library built for alpha chains; its size is of limited meaning. The chain combines TRBV7-8 with TRBJ1-1, with 8 bases fitting TRBD1. Germline V gives CDR1 SGHVS, CDR2 FQNEAQ. The CDR3 has 16 residues. The J segment lost 5 bases and the V segment lost 5 bases, leaving 13 bases of the junction unmatched. The CDR3: CASSPLFGQGGTEAFF. DNA of the CDR3: TGTGCCAGCAGCCCACTCTTTGGACAGGGCGGAACTGAAGCTTTCTTT.

Notes on this clonotype: This beta chain was picked up by a library intended for alpha chains and is off target, so its count carries little meaning. V and J are TRBV20-1 and TRBJ1-5; D is perhaps TRBD1 (6 bases). The CDR3 spans 17 residues. Trimming left V 2 bases short and J 8 bases short, with 25 bases between. From germline, CDR1 is DFQATT and CDR2 SNEGSKA (reference sequence). The CDR3 DNA reads as TGCAGTGCTAGACCCTCGGAGCGGGGGGCGGATATAGAGCCCCAGCATTTT. Amino acid sequence: CSARPSERGADIEPQHF.

Comment on this clonotype: This beta chain appears as a stray read in a library generated for alpha chains; its size is not informative. This chain uses TRBV2 with TRBJ1-4; no clear D. Trimming pared 4 bases from V and 5 bases from J, leaving 8 bases between. This CDR3 region has 13 residues. Germline V CDR1 and CDR2: SNHLY, FYNNEI. The CDR3, as DNA: TGTGCCAGCAGTGGGACGGAGAATGAAAAACTGTTTTTT. It yields the protein CASSGTENEKLFF.

With respect to this clonotype: In a library made to pick up alpha chains, this beta chain is a stray read with a size that means little. The CDR3 reads CASSYSAGGADTQYF. The CDR3 bases are TGTGCCAGCAGTTACTCGGCGGGGGGGGCAGATACGCAGTATTTT. The chain couples TRBV6-5 to TRBJ2-3; 9 nucleotides agree with TRBD2. V lost 0 bases and J lost 4; bases outside the gene matches: 2. Germline V gene sequence: CDR1 MNHEY, CDR2 SVGAGI. The CDR3 has 15 amino acids.

As for this clonotype: Since the library was made to target alpha chains, this beta chain is a stray read and its abundance is not meaningful. The V gene is TRBV5-1, the J gene TRBJ2-7; TRBD2 matches 8 bases. V shed 1 base and J 3 bases; nucleotides not matched to a gene: 3. This CDR3 has 14 residues. Germline V gene data show CDR1 as SGHRS and CDR2 as YFSETQ. CDR3 region: CASSLSGGSYEQYF. In DNA, the CDR3 is TGCGCCAGCAGCTTGTCGGGGGGGAGCTACGAGCAGTACTTC.

As to this clonotype: Found in a library prepared for alpha chains, this beta chain is an off-target read, and its abundance has little meaning. The chain combines TRBV5-1 with TRBJ2-3; D gene uncertain. Germline CDR1 and CDR2: SGHRS and YFSETQ. The CDR3 contains 13 residues. V lost 0 bases and J lost 11, with 13 bases in between. The CDR3 region is CASSLGVESEQYF. The CDR3 bases are TGCGCCAGCAGCTTGGGTGTGGAGTCCGAGCAGTATTTT.